The 18 T cell receptor beta chains listed next were all sequenced from one sample in a study of blood T cell repertoires in COVID-19. The method was immunoSEQ multiplex PCR; TCRdb's version includes in-frame clones alone and lacks a portion of them. Altogether 25,000 to 35,000 clones are present, about 80% being singletons, with the ten largest covering more than 40%. Sequenced input: peripheral blood. Receptors were obtained from a woman between 65 and 79 years old with acute or convalescent COVID-19.

The rearrangement links TRBV10-3 to TRBJ2-3, with D perhaps TRBD1 (6 bases). Looked up from germline, CDR1 is ENHRY and CDR2 is SYGVKD. The germline V and J ends were trimmed by 6 bases and 0 bases, with 10 bases remaining between them. CDR3 length equals 14 residues. In DNA form, the CDR3 reads TGTGCCATCAGCCCGCAGGGGAGCACAGATACGCAGTATTTT. Translation gives CAISPQGSTDTQYF.

The J gene is TRBJ2-7, the V gene TRBV10-3; a weak D match, TRBD1 (5 bases). V lost 6 bases to trimming and J lost 0 bases, with 12 bases between them. Looked up from germline, CDR1 is ENHRY and CDR2 is SYGVKD. The CDR3 sequence is 14 residues long. The CDR3 region is CAIRDSRSSYEQYF. CDR3 coding DNA: TGTGCCATCAGAGACAGTCGTAGCTCCTACGAGCAGTACTTC.

This clone was seen only a few times. V gene TRBV5-1 combines with J gene TRBJ1-1, with TRBD1 as a possible D gene (6 bases). CDR1 and CDR2 (germline): SGHRS, YFSETQ. This CDR3 has 13 amino acids. The germline V and J ends were trimmed by 6 bases and 4 bases, with 13 bases remaining between them. The DNA for the CDR3 is TGCGCCAGCAACAGGAGGGGGGGCACTGAAGCTTTCTTT. Amino acid sequence: CASNRRGGTEAFF.

This clone was seen a single time. The CDR3 reads CASTQSRGKTTLEQYF. The CDR3 nucleotides are TGTGCCAGCACCCAAAGCCGGGGAAAGACTACTTTGGAGCAGTACTTC. This chain joins TRBV6-6 and TRBJ2-7; a possible D gene is TRBD2 (5 bases). V lost 7 bases, J lost 7 bases, and 26 bases lay in between. Germline CDR1 is MNHNY and CDR2 is SVGAGI (reference sequence). The CDR3 covers 16 residues.

The chain links TRBV7-9 to TRBJ1-3; 7 bases agree with TRBD1. The CDR3 covers 16 residues. J gave up 0 bases and V 5 bases, and 7 bases lay outside the gene matches. Germline V CDR1 and CDR2: SEHNR, FQNEAQ (reference sequence). The CDR3 region is CASSLSGDSSGNTIYF. The CDR3 coding sequence is TGTGCCAGCAGCCTCTCCGGGGACAGCTCTGGAAACACCATATATTTT.

This clone was recorded a few times. The rearrangement joins TRBV3-1 (or the pseudogene TRBV3-2) to TRBJ2-5, with TRBD1 as a possible D gene (6 bases). CDR1 and CDR2 (germline): LGHDT, YNNKEL (reference sequence). The CDR3 has 13 amino acids. Trimming shortened V by 4 bases and J by 1 base, and 7 bases separated the two germline ends. The CDR3 spells CASSPDSQETQYF. CDR3 bases: TGTGCCAGCAGCCCGGACAGCCAAGAGACCCAGTACTTC.

This clone was detected only once. This chain joins TRBV6-4 and TRBJ1-1; perhaps TRBD1 as D (6 bases). Germline V CDR1 and CDR2: MRHNA, SNTAGT. The CDR3 is 13 amino acids. Trimming stripped 6 bases from V and 4 bases from J, with 12 bases between. The CDR3 DNA is TGTGCCAGCAGACAGGGAGGGAGCACTGAAGCTTTCTTT. Protein: CASRQGGSTEAFF.

This chain links TRBV5-1 with TRBJ1-1, with no clear D. The V end lost 1 base, the J end lost 0 bases, and 7 bases lay between the germline ends. The CDR3 covers 14 residues. CDR1 is SGHRS, CDR2 YFSETQ, per germline. The CDR3: CASSLFGLNTEAFF. The CDR3 DNA reads as TGCGCCAGCAGCTTGTTCGGGTTGAACACTGAAGCTTTCTTT.

This rearrangement joins TRBV28 to TRBJ2-3, with 7 bases aligning to TRBD1. The length of the CDR3 is 18 residues. J was trimmed by 5 bases and V by 6 bases; bases with no gene match: 20. Germline CDR1 and CDR2: MDHEN and SYDVKM. The CDR3 loop reads CASSFHRDRVLFGDTQYF. In DNA form, the CDR3 reads TGTGCCAGCAGCTTCCATCGGGACAGAGTCCTTTTCGGAGATACGCAGTATTTT.

V is TRBV7-8 and J is TRBJ1-2, with 7 bases that match TRBD1. V lost 6 bases to trimming and J lost 10 bases; unmatched junction nucleotides: 11. Germline V CDR1 and CDR2: SGHVS, FQNEAQ. The CDR3 totals 13 residues. In DNA, the CDR3 is TGTGCCAGCAGTTTAAGACAGGGCGGGAACTACACCTTC. As protein: CASSLRQGGNYTF.

The chain uses TRBV4-2 and TRBJ2-1, with 15 bases lining up with TRBD2. This CDR3 comprises 18 residues. From germline, CDR1 is LGHNA and CDR2 YNFKEQ. J was trimmed by 8 bases and V by 1 base; bases with no gene match: 9. The CDR3: CASSQGTSGGASKDEQFF. In nucleotides, the CDR3 is TGTGCCAGCAGCCAAGGGACTAGCGGGGGGGCCTCAAAGGATGAGCAGTTCTTC.

The chain couples TRBV6-5 to TRBJ2-7, with 7 bases lining up with TRBD2. From germline, CDR1 is MNHEY and CDR2 SVGAGI. The CDR3 is 15 residues long. The V segment lost 6 bases and the J segment 2 bases; nucleotides outside the gene matches: 10. In DNA, the CDR3 is TGTGCCAGCAGCGGGGGGAAGGGCGGGGCCTACGAGCAGTACTTC. This gives the protein CASSGGKGGAYEQYF.

This chain joins TRBV6-2 or TRBV6-3 and TRBJ2-7; 7 nucleotides align to TRBD2. This CDR3 comprises 14 residues. Losses at the gene ends were 5 bases for V and 5 bases for J; bases not matched to a gene: 9. CDR1 is MNHEY, CDR2 SVGEGT, per germline. CDR3 nucleotide sequence: TGTGCCAGCAGTCTCCCAGGACTAGTCAACGAGCAGTACTTC. As protein: CASSLPGLVNEQYF.

The chain uses TRBV2 and TRBJ2-1; maybe TRBD2 (7 bases). The germline V and J ends were trimmed by 8 bases and 7 bases, with 18 bases remaining between them. The CDR3 extends over 14 amino acids. In germline, CDR1 is SNHLY, CDR2 FYNNEI. CDR3 bases: TGTGCCAGCTCCTGGGGGGGGGCTAGGAATGAGCAGTTCTTC. Translation: CASSWGGARNEQFF.

This chain's CDR3 is CASSPIAGPTDTQYF. CDR3 DNA sequence: TGTGCCAGCAGCCCGATAGCGGGGCCCACAGATACGCAGTATTTT. The gene calls are TRBV7-3 and TRBJ2-3; the match to TRBD2 covers 8 bases. This CDR3 has 15 residues. CDR1 is SGHTA, CDR2 FQGTGA, per germline. J was trimmed by 2 bases and V by 5 bases; bases with no gene match: 6.

The V call is TRBV27, the J call TRBJ1-2; D call uncertain. This CDR3 spans 13 amino acids. The V gene's germline CDR1 is MNHEY and CDR2 SMNVEV (reference sequence). The V end lost 6 bases, the J end lost 3 bases, and 11 bases lay between the germline ends. Written as DNA, the CDR3 is TGTGCCAGCAGCCTAGACCCGTACTATGGCTACACCTTC. It is translated as CASSLDPYYGYTF.

The J gene is TRBJ2-7, the V gene TRBV12-3 or TRBV12-4; possible D gene TRBD2, 6 bases. Between the trimmed V and J ends, which lost 5 bases and 7 bases, there was a span of 12 bases. This CDR3 has 12 amino acids. This chain's CDR3 is CASSTLAWEQYF. The CDR3 bases are TGTGCCAGCAGTACCCTAGCGTGGGAGCAGTACTTC.

V is TRBV7-2 and J is TRBJ2-1; 10 bases match TRBD2. The CDR3 totals 17 residues. Losses at the gene ends were 5 bases for V and 7 bases for J; bases not matched to a gene: 14. The germline V gene has CDR1 SGHTA and CDR2 FQGNSA. CDR3 loop: CASSTSLSGGARNEQFF. In DNA, the CDR3 is TGTGCCAGCAGCACATCTTTGAGCGGGGGGGCCCGGAATGAGCAGTTCTTC.